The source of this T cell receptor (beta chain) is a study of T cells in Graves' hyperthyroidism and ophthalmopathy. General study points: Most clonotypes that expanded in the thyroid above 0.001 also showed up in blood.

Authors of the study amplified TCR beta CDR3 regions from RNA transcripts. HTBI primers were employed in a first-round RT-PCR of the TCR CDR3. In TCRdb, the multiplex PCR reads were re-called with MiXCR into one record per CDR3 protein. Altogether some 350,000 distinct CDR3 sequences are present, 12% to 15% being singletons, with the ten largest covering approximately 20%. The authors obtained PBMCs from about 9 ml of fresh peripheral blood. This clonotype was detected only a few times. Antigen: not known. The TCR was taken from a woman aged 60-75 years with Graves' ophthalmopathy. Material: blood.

CDR3 nucleotide sequence: TGCGCCAGCAGCTTGGACAGCTCTACTGAAGCTTTCTTT. Its translation is CASSLDSSTEAFF. V gene TRBV5-1 combines with J gene TRBJ1-1; no clear D gene. Germline V gives CDR1 SGHRS, CDR2 YFSETQ. V lost 0 bases, J lost 5 bases, and 8 bases lay in between. There are 13 residues in the CDR3.